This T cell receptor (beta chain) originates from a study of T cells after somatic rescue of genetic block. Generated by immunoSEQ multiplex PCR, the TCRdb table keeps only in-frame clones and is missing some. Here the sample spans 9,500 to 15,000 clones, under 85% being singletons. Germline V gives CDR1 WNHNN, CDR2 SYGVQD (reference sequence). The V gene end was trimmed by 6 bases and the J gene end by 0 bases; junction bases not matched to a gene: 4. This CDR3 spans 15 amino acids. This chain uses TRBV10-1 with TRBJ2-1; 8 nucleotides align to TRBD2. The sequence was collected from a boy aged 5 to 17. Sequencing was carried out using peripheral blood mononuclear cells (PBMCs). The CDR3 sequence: CASRLAGSSYNEQFF. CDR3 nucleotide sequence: TGCGCCAGCAGATTAGCGGGGAGCTCCTACAATGAGCAGTTCTTC.